A selection of T cell receptor beta chains follows, all from one sample in a study of OX40 agonist ivuxolimab in advanced cancers. The data were produced by immunoSEQ multiplex PCR, yet TCRdb's version contains in-frame clones alone and is incomplete. Among fewer than 80,000 clones, roughly four fifths were seen once, and the ten largest hold roughly 3.2%. The sample consisted of CD4+ or CD8+ T cells sorted from blood, taken in a trial of the OX40 agonist ivuxolimab. These receptors all stem from an adult with an advanced solid tumor such as melanoma, head and neck, liver or kidney cancer. The CDR3 runs from the conserved cysteine through the conserved F or W. Fields, in order: clone size, D gene, V gene, J gene, CDR3 protein, CDR3 DNA. The D gene is left open where the match is weak. The size of a clone is reported for some rows only, either as once, few or many, or as a class for expanded clones.

clone size: .; D gene: .; V gene: TRBV28; J gene: TRBJ2-3; CDR3 protein: CTSRRISTDTQYF; CDR3 DNA: TGTACCAGCCGAAGAATTAGCACAGATACGCAGTATTTT
clone size: .; D gene: .; V gene: TRBV6-5; J gene: TRBJ2-3; CDR3 protein: CASSQGKGADTQYF; CDR3 DNA: TGTGCCAGCAGTCAAGGGAAGGGGGCAGATACGCAGTATTTT
clone size: .; D gene: TRBD1; V gene: TRBV30; J gene: TRBJ2-7; CDR3 protein: CAWSGSGQAYEQYF; CDR3 DNA: TGTGCCTGGAGTGGATCGGGACAGGCCTACGAGCAGTACTTC
clone size: .; D gene: .; V gene: TRBV6-6; J gene: TRBJ1-5; CDR3 protein: CASSGGENQPQHF; CDR3 DNA: TGTGCCAGCAGTGGGGGGGAGAATCAGCCCCAGCATTTT
clone size: .; D gene: TRBD1; V gene: TRBV30; J gene: TRBJ2-7; CDR3 protein: CACAGQGIYEQYF; CDR3 DNA: TGTGCCTGCGCGGGACAGGGGATCTACGAGCAGTACTTC
clone size: medium-sized; D gene: TRBD1; V gene: TRBV6-1; J gene: TRBJ1-3; CDR3 protein: CASSGYRGLVSGNTIYF; CDR3 DNA: TGTGCCAGCAGTGGCTACAGGGGGCTCGTATCTGGAAACACCATATATTTT
clone size: .; D gene: .; V gene: TRBV11-3; J gene: TRBJ2-7; CDR3 protein: CASSSAQRPLEQYF; CDR3 DNA: TGTGCCAGCAGCTCCGCCCAGCGGCCTCTGGAGCAGTACTTC
clone size: .; D gene: .; V gene: TRBV7-2; J gene: TRBJ2-1; CDR3 protein: CASSFRRDEQFF; CDR3 DNA: TGTGCCAGCAGCTTCAGGCGGGATGAGCAGTTCTTC
clone size: once; D gene: .; V gene: TRBV12-2; J gene: TRBJ1-2; CDR3 protein: CASRFRMGRVNGYTF; CDR3 DNA: TGTGCAAGTCGCTTCAGAATGGGTAGGGTAAATGGCTACACCTTC
clone size: .; D gene: .; V gene: TRBV9; J gene: TRBJ2-7; CDR3 protein: CASSRQGFSYEQYF; CDR3 DNA: TGTGCCAGCAGCCGCCAGGGGTTCTCGTACGAGCAGTACTTC
clone size: .; D gene: TRBD1; V gene: TRBV9; J gene: TRBJ2-2; CDR3 protein: CASSIAGGGTGELFF; CDR3 DNA: TGTGCCAGCAGCATCGCAGGGGGCGGCACCGGGGAGCTGTTTTTT
clone size: .; D gene: .; V gene: TRBV29-1; J gene: TRBJ1-3; CDR3 protein: CSVEFREDRNTIYF; CDR3 DNA: TGCAGCGTTGAATTCAGGGAGGACAGAAACACCATATATTTT
clone size: .; D gene: TRBD1; V gene: TRBV2; J gene: TRBJ1-2; CDR3 protein: CASSGTGGDGYTF; CDR3 DNA: TGTGCCAGCAGCGGGACAGGGGGCGATGGCTACACCTTC
clone size: .; D gene: TRBD2; V gene: TRBV12-5; J gene: TRBJ2-3; CDR3 protein: CASGLGTSGSTDTQYF; CDR3 DNA: TGTGCTAGTGGACTAGGGACTAGCGGAAGCACAGATACGCAGTATTTT
clone size: few; D gene: .; V gene: TRBV14; J gene: TRBJ1-2; CDR3 protein: CASRRTGTDGYTF; CDR3 DNA: TGTGCCAGCAGACGCACAGGGACGGATGGCTACACCTTC
clone size: .; D gene: TRBD1; V gene: TRBV5-1; J gene: TRBJ1-5; CDR3 protein: CASHPGQPNQPQHF; CDR3 DNA: TGCGCCAGCCACCCGGGACAGCCAAATCAGCCCCAGCATTTT
clone size: .; D gene: .; V gene: TRBV7-2; J gene: TRBJ2-5; CDR3 protein: CASAVNGGLQETQYF; CDR3 DNA: TGTGCCAGCGCTGTTAACGGGGGACTTCAAGAGACCCAGTACTTC
clone size: .; D gene: .; V gene: TRBV7-8; J gene: TRBJ1-1; CDR3 protein: CASSLEQGGPEAFF; CDR3 DNA: TGTGCCAGCAGCTTAGAGCAGGGTGGTCCTGAAGCTTTCTTT
clone size: .; D gene: .; V gene: TRBV15; J gene: TRBJ1-1; CDR3 protein: CATSRVRGAYTEAFF; CDR3 DNA: TGTGCCACCAGCCGGGTCCGGGGGGCATACACTGAAGCTTTCTTT
clone size: .; D gene: .; V gene: TRBV6-1; J gene: TRBJ1-1; CDR3 protein: CASSSLGTEAFF; CDR3 DNA: TGTGCCAGCAGTTCCCTGGGCACTGAAGCTTTCTTT
clone size: .; D gene: TRBD1; V gene: TRBV6-5; J gene: TRBJ1-2; CDR3 protein: CASSYSNRGPYGYTF; CDR3 DNA: TGTGCCAGCAGTTACTCGAACAGGGGTCCCTATGGCTACACCTTC
clone size: .; D gene: .; V gene: TRBV5-1; J gene: TRBJ2-7; CDR3 protein: CASSGTSPSGEQYF; CDR3 DNA: TGCGCCAGCAGCGGCACATCCCCCTCCGGCGAGCAGTACTTC
clone size: .; D gene: .; V gene: TRBV10-3; J gene: TRBJ1-2; CDR3 protein: CAIWGGVRSSHGYTF; CDR3 DNA: TGTGCCATCTGGGGGGGTGTCCGATCGTCGCATGGCTACACCTTC
clone size: .; D gene: .; V gene: TRBV4-2; J gene: TRBJ2-7; CDR3 protein: CASSQDIPGQTYEQYF; CDR3 DNA: TGTGCCAGCAGCCAAGATATCCCGGGGCAAACCTACGAGCAGTACTTC
clone size: .; D gene: .; V gene: TRBV6-1; J gene: TRBJ1-5; CDR3 protein: CASSEGQPQHF; CDR3 DNA: TGTGCCAGCAGTGAGGGTCAGCCCCAGCATTTT
clone size: .; D gene: .; V gene: TRBV6-4; J gene: TRBJ2-2; CDR3 protein: CASYDRNTGELFF; CDR3 DNA: TGTGCCAGTTATGACAGAAACACCGGGGAGCTGTTTTTT
clone size: .; D gene: TRBD2; V gene: TRBV9; J gene: TRBJ2-7; CDR3 protein: CASSVAEGGIYEQYF; CDR3 DNA: TGTGCCAGCAGCGTAGCGGAGGGAGGGATCTACGAGCAGTACTTC
clone size: .; D gene: TRBD2; V gene: TRBV5-6; J gene: TRBJ2-5; CDR3 protein: CASSLAGLVGGFGTQYF; CDR3 DNA: TGTGCCAGCAGCTTGGCCGGACTAGTCGGTGGCTTTGGGACCCAGTACTTC
clone size: .; D gene: .; V gene: TRBV29-1; J gene: TRBJ2-4; CDR3 protein: CSFTGGENIQYF; CDR3 DNA: TGCAGCTTCACAGGGGGGGAAAACATTCAGTACTTC
clone size: .; D gene: .; V gene: TRBV4-3; J gene: TRBJ1-3; CDR3 protein: CASSQAGDGNTIYF; CDR3 DNA: TGCGCCAGCAGCCAAGCAGGGGACGGAAACACCATATATTTT
clone size: .; D gene: .; V gene: TRBV19; J gene: TRBJ1-5; CDR3 protein: CASSREVEPQHF; CDR3 DNA: TGTGCCAGTAGTCGGGAGGTGGAGCCCCAGCATTTT
clone size: .; D gene: .; V gene: TRBV9; J gene: TRBJ1-2; CDR3 protein: CASSDPVRNYGYTF; CDR3 DNA: TGTGCCAGCAGCGACCCGGTCAGGAACTATGGCTACACCTTC
clone size: .; D gene: .; V gene: TRBV10-2; J gene: TRBJ1-2; CDR3 protein: CASSLCPTSKTYGYTF; CDR3 DNA: TGCGCCAGCAGTCTCTGTCCCACTTCAAAGACCTATGGCTACACCTTC
clone size: .; D gene: .; V gene: TRBV29-1; J gene: TRBJ2-3; CDR3 protein: CSVEDLQGGPTDTQYF; CDR3 DNA: TGCAGCGTTGAAGATCTGCAGGGGGGACCCACAGATACGCAGTATTTT
clone size: .; D gene: TRBD1; V gene: TRBV6-4; J gene: TRBJ1-2; CDR3 protein: CASSPTQGVWGPNGYTF; CDR3 DNA: TGTGCCAGCAGCCCCACCCAGGGGGTATGGGGTCCCAACGGCTACACCTTC
clone size: .; D gene: .; V gene: TRBV10-3; J gene: TRBJ1-6; CDR3 protein: CAIRSQVVSPLHF; CDR3 DNA: TGTGCCATCAGATCACAGGTTGTTTCACCCCTCCACTTT
clone size: once; D gene: .; V gene: TRBV6-5; J gene: TRBJ2-2; CDR3 protein: CASSYGGRAGELFF; CDR3 DNA: TGTGCCAGCAGTTACGGGGGGCGCGCCGGGGAGCTGTTTTTT
clone size: .; D gene: .; V gene: TRBV5-1; J gene: TRBJ1-2; CDR3 protein: CASSLIQGGSVNYGYTF; CDR3 DNA: TGCGCCAGCAGCTTGATACAGGGTGGCTCCGTTAACTATGGCTACACCTTC
clone size: .; D gene: TRBD2; V gene: TRBV4-1; J gene: TRBJ2-7; CDR3 protein: CASSLGLAEPYEQYF; CDR3 DNA: TGCGCCAGCAGCCTGGGACTAGCCGAACCCTACGAGCAGTACTTC
clone size: .; D gene: TRBD2; V gene: TRBV30; J gene: TRBJ2-5; CDR3 protein: CAWSPRGGNGKTQYF; CDR3 DNA: TGTGCCTGGAGTCCCCGCGGGGGGAACGGAAAGACCCAGTACTTC
clone size: .; D gene: .; V gene: TRBV11-2; J gene: TRBJ1-1; CDR3 protein: CASSFTTTEAFF; CDR3 DNA: TGTGCCAGCAGCTTTACAACCACTGAAGCTTTCTTT
clone size: .; D gene: TRBD1; V gene: TRBV5-3; J gene: TRBJ1-5; CDR3 protein: CARSRLVSGQGGTGNQPQHF; CDR3 DNA: TGTGCCAGAAGCCGACTCGTGTCTGGACAGGGCGGTACGGGCAATCAGCCCCAGCATTTT
clone size: .; D gene: .; V gene: TRBV7-2; J gene: TRBJ1-3; CDR3 protein: CASSQSRVGNTIYF; CDR3 DNA: TGTGCCAGCAGCCAATCTCGGGTTGGAAACACCATATATTTT
clone size: few; D gene: .; V gene: TRBV6-6; J gene: TRBJ1-2; CDR3 protein: CASSYGGRGYTF; CDR3 DNA: TGTGCCAGCAGTTACGGGGGACGCGGCTACACCTTC